The 7 T cell receptor beta chains presented below share a single source sample, sequenced in a study of blood T cell repertoires in COVID-19. Using immunoSEQ multiplex PCR, the repertoire was profiled, and TCRdb retains in-frame clones only, with some absent. The sample consists of 310,000 or so clones, more than 80% of them appearing once. Material for sequencing was peripheral blood. The receptors were sampled from a man between 18 and 35 years old who had recovered from COVID-19.

This clone was picked up one time. The chain has TRBV6-5 and TRBJ1-1, with no clear D. This CDR3 is built from 14 residues. CDR1 and CDR2 (germline): MNHEY, SVGAGI. Trimming shortened V by 5 bases and J by 1 base, and 11 bases separated the two germline ends. In DNA form, the CDR3 reads TGTGCCAGCAGTCTCATCCAGCGGAACACTGAAGCTTTCTTT. Translating it yields CASSLIQRNTEAFF.

The V gene is TRBV4-3, the J gene TRBJ2-1, with D possibly matching TRBD1 (6 bases). Germline CDR1 and CDR2: LGHNA and YSLEER. The germline V and J ends were trimmed by 4 bases and 8 bases, with 12 bases remaining between them. The CDR3 is 13 amino acids. The CDR3 here is CASSLVGGHEQFF. The CDR3 DNA is TGCGCCAGCAGCCTAGTAGGGGGTCATGAGCAGTTCTTC.

This rearrangement joins TRBV6-5 to TRBJ2-6; TRBD1 agrees at 7 bases. The germline V gene encodes CDR1 MNHEY and CDR2 SVGAGI. This CDR3 region has 15 residues. V lost 7 bases to trimming and J lost 0 bases; unmatched junction nucleotides: 3. The CDR3 region is CASIPGGSGANVLTF. The CDR3, as DNA: TGTGCCAGCATCCCAGGGGGCTCTGGGGCCAACGTCCTGACTTTC.

This chain connects TRBV25-1 to TRBJ1-2; 9 nucleotides align to TRBD1. V lost 6 bases to trimming and J lost 7 bases; unmatched junction nucleotides: 6. CDR3 size: 13 residues. Per the germline V gene, CDR1 is MGHDK and CDR2 is SYGVNS. CDR3 nucleotide sequence: TGTGCCAGCAGCCGTGGGACAGGGTTTGGCTACACCTTC. Translated, it gives CASSRGTGFGYTF.

V usage is TRBV4-1 and J usage is TRBJ2-6; TRBD1 agrees at 8 bases. V shed 1 base, J shed 8 bases, and the junction held 4 bases outside the gene matches. Germline V gene lookup returns CDR1 MGHRA and CDR2 YSYEKL. The CDR3 spans 15 residues. CDR3 coding DNA: TGCGCCAGCAGCCAAGGTCCAGGGGGCACCAACGTCCTGACTTTC. Encoded protein: CASSQGPGGTNVLTF.

J is TRBJ1-1 and V is TRBV4-2; D ambiguous. Germline V gene lookup returns CDR1 LGHNA and CDR2 YNFKEQ. Deletions cut 4 bases from V and 0 bases from J, with 12 bases between. This CDR3 is 15 amino acids long. The CDR3 region has the DNA TGTGCCAGCAGCCCTCTCGGCGACTTGAACACTGAAGCTTTCTTT. Its protein is CASSPLGDLNTEAFF.

CDR3: CASSQVAGTYYGYTF. CDR3 bases: TGTGCCAGCAGCCAAGTGGCGGGAACCTACTATGGCTACACCTTC. The rearrangement uses TRBV3-1 (or the pseudogene TRBV3-2) and TRBJ1-2; D gene uncertain. The ends were cut back, 1 base at V and 3 bases at J, with 12 bases in the middle. Germline CDR1 and CDR2: LGHDT and YNNKEL (reference sequence). The CDR3 extends over 15 amino acids.